The clone carrying this T cell receptor beta chain was detected many times. These data are taken from a study of regulatory T cells in long-lasting Graves disease. Background on the study: Graves' patients with a new diagnosis had received antithyroid drugs under 3 months.

Germline V gene data show CDR1 as SGHAT and CDR2 as FQNNGV. The V and J ends lost 4 bases and 9 bases, in that order; junction bases with no gene match: 6. This CDR3 contains 15 residues. The authors built TCR beta libraries using iRepertoire HTBI primers and Arm-PCR of CDR3 regions. One entry per CDR3 protein results from TCRdb running MiXCR on the multiplex PCR reads. Altogether fewer than 550,000 distinct CDR3 sequences are present, around 15% being singletons, with the ten largest covering 20% to 25%. Time point reported: newly diagnosed GD, antithyroid drugs for less than 3 months. Researchers made the TCR library from RNA that was extracted from PBMCs. This same sample was also part of a study on T cells in Graves' hyperthyroidism and ophthalmopathy. From that study: The authors deemed Graves' hyperthyroidism stable absent ophthalmopathy progression within 18 months.

The receptor's source is a woman between 18 and 30 years old with Graves disease. The material was peripheral blood mononuclear cells (PBMCs), obtained at new diagnosis, from a patient treated with antithyroid drugs. This chain connects TRBV11-2 to TRBJ2-1; 13 nucleotides agree with TRBD2. The chain's CDR3 is CASSSGTSGILEQFF. The CDR3 nucleotides are TGTGCCAGCAGCTCCGGGACTAGCGGGATACTTGAGCAGTTCTTC.